Included here is one T cell receptor beta chain sequence, with context. Its recognized antigen is unknown. Base qualities were left out, and no much larger clone turns up one base away. TCR CDR3 regions were amplified from genomic DNA by multiplex PCR using the deep immunoSEQ assay. For each cell subset, the extracted genomic DNA was distributed evenly across all wells of several immunoSEQ 96-well plates, and each plate served as one replicate. For sorted subsets, 200 to 250 ng genomic DNA, equal to about 30,000 T cell genomes, was loaded into each replicate PCR. Purified libraries were quantified with a Qubit 3.0 fluorometer, sized on a Bioanalyzer 2100, and re-quantified with the KAPA Library Quantification kit. A separate single-read 150-cycle Illumina NextSeq 550 flow cell was used to sequence each immunoSEQ 96-well plate. As for the authors' bioinformatics: The immunoSEQ output contained only junctional sequences without quality scores, so filtering could not match that applied to full-length reads. Sequences were annotated with PyIR, a Python wrapper for IgBLAST v1.9, and V/J genes and CDR3 were assigned using IMGT germline references. Reads were filtered out if the reads had weak V/J assignments (E-value above 1e-6), no CDR3, stop codons, out-of-frame junctions, or ambiguous translated residues. V3J clonotypes were defined by identical inferred V gene, J gene, and CDR3 amino acid sequence. Percentage overlap between repertoires was computed as shared unique clonotypes divided by the size of the smaller repertoire. RTK rarefaction, the Chao1 estimator, and Recon v2.1 estimates of unobserved clonotypes were used to assess repertoire richness. Generation probabilities for all TCRbeta clonotypes obtained by the gDNA method from a handful of donors were computed using OLGA. TCRdb limited this immuneACCESS table to in-frame rearrangements with V and J called. A share of clones is missing; checked studies link under half to unresolved V genes, and the rest is unexplained. V, J and clone size are taken as reported in that table, and D and trimming were inferred from the DNA itself. The sample table lists millions of clones, more than 80% of them with a count of one. In total, the top ten clones hold roughly 0.13% of the sample.

This record comes from a study of shared clonotypes between healthy human individuals (dated by TCRdb to the early 2020s). About the investigation overall: The cohort comprised a couple of women and a few men aged 18 to 49 years. For each donor, CD4 naive and CD4 memory were each given three plates, CD8 naive was given two plates, and CD8 memory was given one plate. Blood TCR repertoires of a handful of healthy adults were deeply sequenced to estimate repertoire size and the extent of clonotype sharing between individuals. Different laboratories and diverse techniques were used to prepare libraries and sequence TCR repertoires, to increase sequencing depth and limit assay-specific biases. Between about 0.9 and 9 billion PBMCs per donor were obtained by leukapheresis. General conclusions and limits of the study: Pairwise subsampling indicated that sequencing depth was expected to affect the degree of clonotype sharing among donors. The genetic and exposure-history diversity represented was limited by the small number of donors. Sampling was limited to blood, and TCR repertoires in tissue likely differ from TCR repertoires in blood. Compared with non-shared clonotypes, the clonotypes found in all four sorted-subset donors had higher generation probabilities. Sharing across a few donors was observed for approximately 4.6% of naive CD4, over 3% of naive CD8, about 2.5% of memory CD4, and over 0.3% of memory CD8 clonotypes. Naive subsets generally had larger estimated clonotype richness than memory subsets. Rarefaction of sorted-subset datasets indicated incomplete sequencing despite the large sequencing depth.

Based on the germline V gene (reference sequence), the CDR1 and CDR2 sequences are LNHDA and SQIVND. Germline trimming amounts to 8 bases on V and 1 base on J, with 9 as the count of junction bases outside the gene matches. Its CDR3 holds 16 amino acids, cysteine through phenylalanine. Only the CDR3 portion is preserved as DNA: 48 bases, with reading frame beginning at the first base. The donors were healthy, HIV-negative adults with no recently reported acute infections or vaccinations. All donors were Caucasian adults living in Nashville, Tennessee, USA. CD4+ T cells were enriched through magnetic negative selection, after which naive cells were positively selected on CD45RA and the remaining negative fraction served as the memory subset. Blood was collected by leukapheresis, and PBMCs were isolated by Ficoll-Histopaque density gradient centrifugation and then cryopreserved in liquid nitrogen vapor phase. Analytical flow cytometry was used to check the purity and quantity of every magnetically sorted T cell population. Genomic DNA was isolated from each sorted fraction and quantified by UV absorbance on a Nanodrop 2000c.

The sequenced sample consisted of naive CD4+ T cells sorted from blood. Sample cell subset or site, as interpreted from the label and publication: CD45RA+ positively selected. The sequence links TRBV19 to TRBJ1-5; TRBD1 agrees with 9 junctional bases. The TCR comes from a man in his late teens or twenties in good health. The nucleotide sequence is TGTGCCAGTGTTGCTACAGGGGGCTTGAGCAATCAGCCCCAGCATTTT. This encodes CASVATGGLSNQPQHF.